These 27 T cell receptor beta chains share one sample of origin, sequenced in a study of T cell repertoires and leukemia-associated antigens. TCRdb reprocessed the 5' RACE reads with MiXCR, giving one entry per CDR3 protein. Among over 10,000 distinct CDR3 sequences listed, about two fifths were seen once. No cognate antigen is known for these TCRs. The source material was CD3+ T cells sorted from blood and cultured. The receptors shown here come from a female donor in good health.

This clonotype came up many times. The junction shows a germline mismatch at one end, possibly a read error. This chain joins TRBV7-9 and TRBJ2-7, with a possible D match to TRBD2 (5 bases). This CDR3 comprises 13 residues. Germline-derived CDR1 and CDR2 are SEHNR and FQNEAQ (reference sequence). CDR3 protein: CASRLESSYEQHF. CDR3 bases: TGTGCCAGCAGACTAGAGTCCTCCTACGAGCAGCACTTC.

The V and J genes are TRBV15 and TRBJ2-1; no definite D call. This CDR3 is built from 16 residues. Per germline, CDR1 LNHNV and CDR2 YYDKDF (reference sequence). CDR3 sequence (DNA): TGTCCGACCAGCAGAGGTTATAGCTCCTCTCACAGTGAGCAGTTCTTC. Protein sequence: CPTSRGYSSSHSEQFF.

Many counts were recorded for this clonotype. One end of the junction is discordant with germline, which a read error may explain. CDR3 region: CANSVWDTGELFF. The CDR3 DNA reads as TGTGCCAACAGCGTATGGGACACCGGGGAGCTGTTTTTT. The rearrangement joins TRBV7-8 to TRBJ2-2, with no clear D. The germline V gene has CDR1 SGHVS and CDR2 FQNEAQ. This CDR3 has 13 residues.

The genes are TRBV7-9 and TRBJ2-1, with 9 bases aligning to TRBD2. The CDR3 sequence is 16 residues long. V was clipped by 1 base and J by 8 bases; unmatched bases: 9. Germline CDR1 reads SEHNR; CDR2 reads FQNEAQ (reference sequence). Written as DNA, the CDR3 is TGTGCCAGCAGCTTAGTTCTGGCGGGAGGGCCGCATGAGCAGTTCTTC. Its protein is CASSLVLAGGPHEQFF. Full variable domain (outside the CDR3, taken from reference TRBV7-9 and TRBJ2-1): DTGVSQNPRHKITKRGQNVTFRCDPISEHNRLYWYRQTLGQGPEFLTYFQNEAQLEKSRLLSDRFSAERPKGSFSTLEIQRTEQGDSAMYLCASSLVLAGGPHEQFFGPGTRLTVL.

The V and J genes are TRBV5-1 and TRBJ2-1, with TRBD2 matching over 10 bases. Germline V lookup: CDR1 SGHRS, CDR2 YFSETQ. V was pared by 0 bases and J by 10 bases, with 16 bases of the junction left unmatched. The CDR3 is 18 amino acids. The CDR3 bases are TGCGCCAGCAGCTTGGGATGTGAAGCGGGAGGGCCGGCAGAGGAGCAGTTCTTC. The encoded protein is CASSLGCEAGGPAEEQFF. The whole variable domain, filled in from reference TRBV5-1 and TRBJ2-1, reads KAGVTQTPRYLIKTRGQQVTLSCSPISGHRSVSWYQQTPGQGLQFLFEYFSETQRNKGNFPGRFSGRQFSNSRSEMNVSTLELGDSALYLCASSLGCEAGGPAEEQFFGPGTRLTVL.

The CDR3 DNA sequence: TGCGCCAGCAGCTTGAGAGTTGGGGGGACCCAGTACTTC. Protein: CASSLRVGGTQYF. J is TRBJ2-5 and V is TRBV5-1; either TRBD1 or TRBD2 may fit D (5 bases each). Germline CDR1 SGHRS, CDR2 YFSETQ. The V gene lost 1 base and the J gene lost 7 bases, with 11 bases spanning the gap. The CDR3 covers 13 residues.

The V gene is TRBV11-2, the J gene TRBJ2-2; a possible D gene is TRBD1 (6 bases). The germline gives CDR1 SGHAT, CDR2 FQNNGV. The germline V and J ends were trimmed by 2 bases and 7 bases, with 11 bases remaining between them. CDR3 length: 14 amino acids. CDR3 region: CASSLHTDSGELFF. The CDR3 DNA reads TGTGCCAGCAGCTTACACACGGACAGCGGGGAGCTGTTTTTT.

By share, this clonotype ranks as medium-sized. The V gene is TRBV29-1, the J gene TRBJ2-2; D is possibly TRBD1 (5 bases). Deletions cut 6 bases from V and 1 base from J, with 9 bases between. Germline V gene data show CDR1 as SQVTM and CDR2 as ANQGSEA. The CDR3 covers 13 residues. CDR3 DNA sequence: TGCAGCGTGAGGACACAGAACACCGGGGAGCTGTTTTTT. Translating it yields CSVRTQNTGELFF.

This clonotype was found many times. The chain carries TRBV6-2 or TRBV6-3 and TRBJ2-7; no firm D call. Germline V gene lookup returns CDR1 MNHEY and CDR2 SVGEGT. V was shortened by 0 bases and J by 0 bases, with 9 bases between the two germline ends. The CDR3 loop spans 15 amino acids. CDR3 in DNA: TGTGCCAGCAGTTACTCGGGCGGCGACTCCTACGAGCAGTACTTC. This translates into CASSYSGGDSYEQYF.

The chain couples TRBV6-5 to TRBJ1-2; the match to TRBD1 covers 10 bases. J gave up 1 base and V 1 base, and 18 bases lay outside the gene matches. Germline-derived CDR1 and CDR2 are MNHEY and SVGAGI. The CDR3 runs 21 residues. The CDR3 spells CASSYWDRGRQRRAVNYGYTF. Written as DNA, the CDR3 is TGTGCCAGCAGTTACTGGGACAGGGGCCGACAAAGGAGAGCTGTTAACTATGGCTACACCTTC.

The chain couples TRBV12-3 or TRBV12-4 to TRBJ2-1; 9 bases agree with TRBD1. Trimming took 1 base from V and 2 from J; bases not matched to a gene: 3. CDR3 length: 16 residues. As DNA, the CDR3 is TGTGCCAGCAGTTTAGTACGGGACAGGGCCTACAATGAGCAGTTCTTC. It codes for CASSLVRDRAYNEQFF.

This chain connects TRBV29-1 to TRBJ1-2; 8 bases fit TRBD1. Germline V CDR1 and CDR2: SQVTM, ANQGSEA. The length of the CDR3 is 14 residues. V lost 4 bases, J lost 2 bases, and 6 bases stayed unmatched. CDR3 nucleotide sequence: TGCAGCGTTGCAAGAGGACAGGGAAACTATGGCTACACCTTC. Translating gives CSVARGQGNYGYTF.

By share, this clonotype counts as medium-sized. The CDR3 nucleotides read TGTGCCAGCAGCCAAGATCAACGGGGGAATGAGCAGTTCTTC. Translated: CASSQDQRGNEQFF. V and J are TRBV3-1 and TRBJ2-1; TRBD2 is a possible D gene (6 bases). CDR3 size: 14 residues. CDR1 is LGHDT and CDR2 is YNNKEL in the germline V gene (reference sequence). Trimming left V 0 bases short and J 7 bases short, with 10 bases between.

This clonotype was observed many times. The chain recombines TRBV27 with TRBJ2-1; unclear D gene. CDR3 length equals 14 residues. Germline CDR1 and CDR2: MNHEY and SMNVEV (reference sequence). The V gene lost 0 bases and the J gene lost 10 bases, with 13 bases spanning the gap. CDR3 sequence: CASSLSVGSGEQFF. DNA of the CDR3: TGTGCCAGCAGTTTATCGGTAGGTTCTGGAGAGCAGTTCTTC.

Concerning this clonotype: Germline and junction disagree at one end, which may indicate a read error. V is TRBV19 and J is TRBJ2-1; D uncertain. CDR1 LNHDA and CDR2 SQIVND come from the germline V gene (reference sequence). The CDR3 runs 13 residues. The CDR3 DNA reads as TGTCCGAGTAGTATAGGTAACAACACAGAGCACTTCTTC. It yields the protein CPSSIGNNTEHFF.

The chain links TRBV15 to TRBJ2-1; the D is unclear. This CDR3 is 14 amino acids long. Per the germline V gene, CDR1 is LNHNV and CDR2 is YYDKDF (reference sequence). V shed 8 bases and J shed 0 bases, with 11 bases lying between them. The DNA of the CDR3 is TGTGCCACCGAGAGCGTGAGCTCCTACAATGAGCAGTTCTTC. Translation gives CATESVSSYNEQFF.

This clonotype was seen many times. V usage is TRBV27 and J usage is TRBJ2-6; no clear D. CDR3 size: 13 residues. The germline V gene has CDR1 MNHEY and CDR2 SMNVEV (reference sequence). V lost 7 bases and J lost 3, with 7 bases in between. CDR3 amino acids: CASTAFGANVLTF. The CDR3 DNA reads as TGTGCCAGCACGGCCTTTGGGGCCAACGTCCTGACTTTC.

The chain uses TRBV5-5 and TRBJ2-7; TRBD2 agrees at 7 bases. This CDR3 contains 14 residues. The germline gives CDR1 SGHKS, CDR2 YYEKEE (reference sequence). With 3 bases clipped from V and 7 bases from J, the junction kept 10 bases outside the gene matches. The CDR3 loop reads CASSSGWEGKEQYF. In DNA, the CDR3 is TGTGCCAGCAGCTCGGGATGGGAGGGCAAAGAGCAGTACTTC.

The chain recombines TRBV12-3 or TRBV12-4 with TRBJ2-5; D possibly uses TRBD1 or TRBD2 (6 bases each). CDR3 length: 14 amino acids. Trimming removed 5 bases from V and 5 bases from J, with 15 bases in between. CDR3 sequence reads: CASSPERGRETQYF. The CDR3 region has the DNA TGTGCCAGCAGTCCCGAGAGGGGGAGGGAGACCCAGTACTTC.

This rearrangement joins TRBV7-9 to TRBJ2-1; D not certain. CDR3 length: 12 amino acids. Germline values: CDR1 SEHNR, CDR2 FQNEAQ (reference sequence). The germline V and J ends were trimmed by 1 base and 4 bases, with 2 bases remaining between them. CDR3 nucleotides: TGTGCCAGCAGCTTAGTTTACAATGAGCAGTTCTTC. Translated, it gives CASSLVYNEQFF.

This clonotype is termed medium-sized (0.01 to 0.1%). This chain joins TRBV29-1 and TRBJ2-3; 9 bases line up with TRBD2. The CDR3 extends over 18 amino acids. From germline, CDR1 is SQVTM and CDR2 ANQGSEA. Unmatched junction bases numbered 16, after V lost 4 bases and J lost 2 bases. The chain's CDR3 is CSVAPLELAGTITDTQYF. In DNA, the CDR3 is TGCAGCGTTGCCCCTCTAGAGCTAGCGGGAACAATCACAGATACGCAGTATTTT.

A word on this clonotype: This clone may be a read error of a much larger clone one base away. This sequence joins TRBV18 and TRBJ2-1, with 8 positions matching TRBD2. Unmatched junction bases numbered 14, after V lost 6 bases and J lost 4 bases. The CDR3 runs to 17 residues. Germline V CDR1 and CDR2: KGHSH, LQKENI. The CDR3 loop is CASSQTSASIGYNEQFF. CDR3 DNA: TGTGCCAGCTCCCAGACTAGCGCGAGTATCGGGTACAATGAGCAGTTCTTC.

For the CDR3, the DNA is TGCGCCAGCAGCCAATGGGGGGGCTCTGGAAACACCATATATTTT. Protein product: CASSQWGGSGNTIYF. This rearrangement joins TRBV4-3 to TRBJ1-3; a weak D match, TRBD1 (5 bases). This CDR3 comprises 15 residues. The V gene's germline CDR1 is LGHNA and CDR2 YSLEER. Trimming removed 2 bases from V and 0 bases from J, with 8 bases in between.

This clonotype counts as medium-sized. V usage is TRBV6-4 and J usage is TRBJ2-1; the D call may be TRBD1 or TRBD2 (6 bases each). Germline V gene sequence: CDR1 MRHNA, CDR2 SNTAGT. This CDR3 is built from 14 residues. V lost 4 bases, J lost 6 bases, and 13 bases lay in between. This CDR3 is CASSAGGGGNEQFF. DNA of the CDR3: TGTGCCAGCAGTGCCGGAGGGGGAGGCAATGAGCAGTTCTTC.

The V call is TRBV20-1, the J call TRBJ1-4, with 8 bases fitting TRBD1. The CDR3 extends over 14 amino acids. V lost 1 base, J lost 6 bases, and 4 bases stayed unmatched. The germline gives CDR1 DFQATT, CDR2 SNEGSKA (reference sequence). CDR3 sequence: CSARGGQGYEKLFF. The CDR3 nucleotides read TGCAGTGCTAGAGGAGGACAGGGTTATGAAAAACTGTTTTTT.

The rearrangement uses TRBV29-1 and TRBJ1-1; 11 bases line up with TRBD1. The CDR3 length is 15 residues. V was pared by 6 bases and J by 5 bases, with 11 bases of the junction left unmatched. Germline CDR1 reads SQVTM; CDR2 reads ANQGSEA. CDR3 DNA sequence: TGCAGCGTCCGGGACAGGGGGTTATATCGGACTGAAGCTTTCTTT. Translation gives CSVRDRGLYRTEAFF.

The V and J genes are TRBV7-9 and TRBJ1-5; the match to TRBD1 covers 9 bases. The CDR3 length is 13 residues. The germline V gene has CDR1 SEHNR and CDR2 FQNEAQ (reference sequence). The ends lost 4 bases at V and 9 bases at J; junction bases unmatched: 4. The CDR3 DNA reads as TGTGCCAGCAGCTACGGACAGGGGCTGCCCCAGCATTTT. It yields the protein CASSYGQGLPQHF.